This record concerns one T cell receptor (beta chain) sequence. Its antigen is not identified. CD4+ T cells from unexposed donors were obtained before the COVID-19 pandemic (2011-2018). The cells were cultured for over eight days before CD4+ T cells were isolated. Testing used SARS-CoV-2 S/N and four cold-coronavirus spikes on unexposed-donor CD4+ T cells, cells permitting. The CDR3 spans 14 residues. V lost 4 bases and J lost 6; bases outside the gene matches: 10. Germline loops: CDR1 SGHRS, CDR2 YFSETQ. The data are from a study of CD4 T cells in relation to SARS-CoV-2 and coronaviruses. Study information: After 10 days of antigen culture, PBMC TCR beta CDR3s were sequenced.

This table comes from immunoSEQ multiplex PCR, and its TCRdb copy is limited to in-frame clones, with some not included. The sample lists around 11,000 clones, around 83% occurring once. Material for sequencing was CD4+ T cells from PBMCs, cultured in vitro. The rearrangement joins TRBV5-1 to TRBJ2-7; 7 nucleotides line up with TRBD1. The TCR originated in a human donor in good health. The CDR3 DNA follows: TGCGCCAGCAGCGCCCCGCAGACAGGGAGCGAGCAGTACTTC. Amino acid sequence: CASSAPQTGSEQYF.